These 14 T cell receptor beta chains share one sample of origin, sequenced in a study of T cells in localized non-small cell lung cancer. Assay: immunoSEQ multiplex PCR; the TCRdb copy retains only in-frame clones and omits some. The data show around 30,000 clones, 92% seen once. Sequenced here: peripheral blood mononuclear cells, sampled before any cancer treatment. These receptors were taken from a woman aged 40-69 years with stage III lung adenocarcinoma.

This clone was seen a single time. This chain links TRBV7-2 with TRBJ2-5; no clear D gene. CDR3 length equals 14 residues. The germline V gene encodes CDR1 SGHTA and CDR2 FQGNSA. V dropped 0 bases and J dropped 6 bases, with 11 bases sitting between them. The CDR3 DNA reads TGTGCCAGCAGCTTAGCGAAAGAGAAAAAGACCCAGTACTTC. This encodes CASSLAKEKKTQYF.

The chain carries TRBV6-1 and TRBJ1-2; the match to TRBD1 covers 11 bases. V gave up 3 bases and J gave up 3 bases; unmatched junction bases: 3. This CDR3 spans 15 amino acids. Germline V gene data show CDR1 as MNHNS and CDR2 as SASEGT. This chain's CDR3 is CASSDQGQGDYGYTF. CDR3 sequence (DNA): TGTGCCAGCAGTGATCAGGGACAGGGGGACTATGGCTACACCTTC.

The rearrangement joins TRBV28 to TRBJ2-1; no firm D call. Between the trimmed V and J ends, which lost 3 bases and 0 bases, there was a span of 9 bases. The CDR3 loop spans 15 amino acids. Germline-derived CDR1 and CDR2 are MDHEN and SYDVKM. CDR3 sequence: CASSFVGSSYNEQFF. CDR3 DNA sequence: TGTGCCAGCAGTTTTGTGGGCAGCTCCTACAATGAGCAGTTCTTC.

This chain uses TRBV27 with TRBJ2-1, with D possibly being TRBD2 (6 bases). CDR3 size: 18 residues. The V end was cut by 0 bases, the J end by 5 bases, with 20 bases between. Germline assignment: CDR1 MNHEY and CDR2 SMNVEV (reference sequence). CDR3 DNA sequence: TGTGCCAGCAGTTTATCGGCCGAGGGACTTAGCTTCCACAATGAGCAGTTCTTC. Its translation is CASSLSAEGLSFHNEQFF.

The CDR3 bases are TGTGCCAGCAGCTTATCTGAGGGGCCCCAATATGGCTACACCTTC. Translating gives CASSLSEGPQYGYTF. This sequence joins TRBV7-2 and TRBJ1-2, with a possible D match to TRBD1 (5 bases). CDR1 and CDR2 (germline): SGHTA, FQGNSA. The CDR3 has 15 amino acids. V was pared by 2 bases and J by 5 bases, with 15 bases between.

The genes are TRBV6-1 and TRBJ1-5; no clear D gene. V shed 3 bases and J shed 5 bases, with 8 bases lying between them. Germline CDR1 is MNHNS and CDR2 is SASEGT. The length of the CDR3 is 13 residues. The CDR3 loop is CASSEARDQPQHF. The CDR3 region has the DNA TGTGCCAGCAGTGAGGCAAGGGATCAGCCCCAGCATTTT.

The rearrangement joins TRBV10-2 to TRBJ2-7; tentatively, D is TRBD2 (6 bases). Germline V gene data show CDR1 as WSHSY and CDR2 as SAAADI. V lost 3 bases and J 0 bases, leaving 15 bases between the germline ends. This CDR3 has 16 residues. CDR3 DNA: TGCGCCAGCAGTGACGGGAGTACGTCGAGCTCCTACGAGCAGTACTTC. Protein sequence: CASSDGSTSSSYEQYF.

The chain links TRBV9 to TRBJ2-6; D is unresolved. The CDR3 runs to 17 residues. Germline CDR1 SGDLS, CDR2 YYNGEE. V was shortened by 4 bases and J by 3 bases, with 17 bases between the two germline ends. The CDR3 protein is CASSPRLGVFGANVLTF. The CDR3 DNA is TGTGCCAGCAGCCCTCGACTTGGGGTATTTGGGGCCAACGTCCTGACTTTC.

CDR3 sequence: CASSQVGVREGGQPQHF. In DNA, the CDR3 is TGTGCCAGCAGCCAAGTTGGGGTCAGGGAAGGTGGTCAGCCCCAGCATTTT. The rearrangement links TRBV4-2 to TRBJ1-5; D is perhaps TRBD1 (5 bases). Germline CDR1 LGHNA, CDR2 YNFKEQ. The CDR3 length is 17 residues. Deletions cut 1 base from V and 6 bases from J, with 19 bases between.

This chain's CDR3 is CASSWDRGTEAFF. CDR3 coding DNA: TGTGCCAGCAGTTGGGACAGGGGAACTGAAGCTTTCTTT. The J gene is TRBJ1-1, the V gene TRBV6-1; 10 bases match TRBD1. There are 13 residues in the CDR3. Germline V gene data show CDR1 as MNHNS and CDR2 as SASEGT. The ends lost 5 bases at V and 5 bases at J; junction bases unmatched: 2.

The V and J genes are TRBV6-1 and TRBJ2-5; D not certain. The CDR3 loop spans 13 amino acids. The germline V gene has CDR1 MNHNS and CDR2 SASEGT. Trimming removed 3 bases from V and 2 bases from J, with 7 bases in between. In nucleotides, the CDR3 is TGTGCCAGCAGTGACGAATATCAAGAGACCCAGTACTTC. This translates into CASSDEYQETQYF.

The gene calls are TRBV2 and TRBJ1-5, with 9 bases that match TRBD1. The ends lost 7 bases at V and 7 bases at J; junction bases unmatched: 8. Germline CDR1 SNHLY, CDR2 FYNNEI. This CDR3 comprises 14 residues. The CDR3 loop reads CASTGQGPIQPQHF. For the CDR3, the DNA is TGTGCCAGCACCGGACAGGGGCCCATACAGCCCCAGCATTTT.

In nucleotides, the CDR3 is TGTGCCAGCAGCTTGGGACAGATTAATGAAAAACTGTTTTTT. Residues: CASSLGQINEKLFF. The gene calls are TRBV5-6 and TRBJ1-4; weak D call: TRBD1 (5 bases). The V end was cut by 0 bases, the J end by 4 bases, with 7 bases between. This CDR3 is 14 amino acids long. The germline gives CDR1 SGHDT, CDR2 YYEEEE.

The chain is built from TRBV7-9 and TRBJ2-6, with 8 bases that match TRBD1. CDR1 and CDR2 from the germline V gene are SEHNR and FQNEAQ (reference sequence). Trimming removed 1 base from V and 4 bases from J; junction bases left unmatched: 3. This CDR3 is built from 16 residues. The CDR3 DNA follows: TGTGCCAGCAGCTTAGGGCAGGGGGCCGGGGCCAACGTCCTGACTTTC. It yields the protein CASSLGQGAGANVLTF. The entire variable domain, with the rest obtained from reference TRBV7-9 and TRBJ2-6, is as follows: DTGVSQNPRHKITKRGQNVTFRCDPISEHNRLYWYRQTLGQGPEFLTYFQNEAQLEKSRLLSDRFSAERPKGSFSTLEIQRTEQGDSAMYLCASSLGQGAGANVLTFGAGSRLTVL.